These 28 T cell receptor beta chains share one sample of origin, sequenced in a study of CD8 T cells in Susac syndrome. The authors reverse transcribed roughly 0.5 to 1 ug RNA with random hexamers. TCRdb independently ran MiXCR on the immunoSEQ multiplex PCR reads; one entry per CDR3 protein. Here the sample spans roughly 75,000 distinct CDR3 sequences, about 92% being singletons. Sequencing was carried out using CD4+ T cells from PBMCs. The receptors here all came from a human donor with Susac syndrome.

This chain uses TRBV28 with TRBJ2-4; the D gene is possibly TRBD2 (7 bases). The length of the CDR3 is 17 residues. The ends were cut back, 6 bases at V and 5 bases at J, with 23 bases in the middle. Germline V gene lookup returns CDR1 MDHEN and CDR2 SYDVKM. In DNA, the CDR3 is TGTGCCAGCAGCAAGGGGGGGGTGACTTCCCCTCAAAACATTCAGTACTTC. It specifies CASSKGGVTSPQNIQYF.

The chain carries TRBV11-1 and TRBJ2-1; D not certain. Germline lookup yields CDR1 SGHAT and CDR2 FQDESV (reference sequence). This CDR3 is 13 amino acids long. V lost 7 bases to trimming and J lost 5 bases, with 12 bases between them. The CDR3 DNA is TGTGCCAGCATCCAAAACGGAAACAATGAGCAGTTCTTC. It encodes CASIQNGNNEQFF.

The chain couples TRBV5-4 to TRBJ2-5; D remains ambiguous. CDR3 size: 13 residues. V lost 0 bases to trimming and J lost 5 bases, with 8 bases between them. CDR1 is SGHNT and CDR2 is YYREEE in the germline V gene (reference sequence). The CDR3 reads CASSLGVGETQYF. Written as DNA, the CDR3 is TGTGCCAGCAGCTTGGGGGTAGGGGAGACCCAGTACTTC.

The genes are TRBV28 and TRBJ1-5, with TRBD1 matching over 8 bases. J lost 9 bases, V lost 6 bases, and 7 bases had no gene match. This CDR3 has 13 amino acids. Germline lookup yields CDR1 MDHEN and CDR2 SYDVKM. The CDR3: CASRLDRVGPQHF. For the CDR3, the DNA is TGTGCCAGCAGACTGGACAGGGTCGGGCCCCAGCATTTT.

The V gene is TRBV7-2, the J gene TRBJ1-5, with TRBD1 as a possible D gene (5 bases). Trimming removed 2 bases at V and 7 bases at J, with 21 bases between. Germline-derived CDR1 and CDR2 are SGHTA and FQGNSA. The CDR3 runs 17 residues. CDR3 DNA sequence: TGTGCCAGCAGCTTAATGGGGTTCAGGGTAAGCGGGCAGCCCCAGCATTTT. Protein product: CASSLMGFRVSGQPQHF.

This clonotype was counted a single time. V and J are TRBV30 and TRBJ1-5, with a possible D match to TRBD1 (5 bases). Trimming shortened V by 2 bases and J by 4 bases, and 9 bases separated the two germline ends. Germline CDR1 and CDR2: GTSNPN and SVGIG (reference sequence). The CDR3 has 13 residues. The CDR3 DNA reads TGTGCCTGGAGTCCGGGACCTAATCAGCCCCAGCATTTT. Translation gives CAWSPGPNQPQHF.

J is TRBJ2-3 and V is TRBV7-8; 8 bases are a match to TRBD2. Trimming cost V 3 bases and J 6 bases; bases outside gene matches: 5. The germline V gene encodes CDR1 SGHVS and CDR2 FQNEAQ. CDR3 length: 14 amino acids. The CDR3 spells CASSFSGAPDTQYF. As DNA, the CDR3 is TGTGCCAGCAGCTTTAGCGGGGCCCCGGATACGCAGTATTTT.

The rearrangement joins TRBV6-2 or TRBV6-3 to TRBJ2-7; 7 bases line up with TRBD1. J was trimmed by 2 bases and V by 5 bases; bases with no gene match: 3. This CDR3 comprises 13 residues. Looked up from germline, CDR1 is MNHEY and CDR2 is SVGEGT. The CDR3 loop is CASSRDSAYEQYF. The CDR3, as DNA: TGTGCCAGCAGTCGGGACAGCGCCTACGAGCAGTACTTC.

This chain joins TRBV13 and TRBJ1-4; tentatively, D is TRBD1 (5 bases). In germline, CDR1 is PRHDT, CDR2 FYEKMQ (reference sequence). The CDR3 length is 14 residues. V was trimmed by 0 bases and J by 7 bases, leaving 9 bases between them. CDR3 residues: CASSLGGAGEKLFF. The DNA of the CDR3 is TGTGCCAGCAGCTTAGGAGGGGCGGGTGAAAAACTGTTTTTT.

The V call is TRBV19, the J call TRBJ2-3; 7 bases are a match to TRBD1. This CDR3 is 16 amino acids long. The germline V gene has CDR1 LNHDA and CDR2 SQIVND (reference sequence). The trim removed 5 bases at V and 2 bases at J, leaving 10 bases unmatched. CDR3 coding DNA: TGTGCCAGTAGTCTCAGGGGGACGGCTGACACAGATACGCAGTATTTT. Its translation: CASSLRGTADTDTQYF.

This sequence joins TRBV7-9 and TRBJ2-7; D not certain. The CDR3 extends over 13 amino acids. V lost 1 base and J 5 bases, leaving 9 bases between the germline ends. From germline, CDR1 is SEHNR and CDR2 FQNEAQ (reference sequence). This CDR3 is CASSLVVVDEQYF. CDR3 nucleotides: TGTGCCAGCAGCTTAGTAGTCGTAGACGAGCAGTACTTC.

V and J are TRBV10-2 and TRBJ2-3; 10 bases match TRBD2. V lost 8 bases and J lost 4; bases outside the gene matches: 9. Per germline, CDR1 WSHSY and CDR2 SAAADI. The CDR3 runs 15 residues. The CDR3 sequence: CASRPSGGDADTQYF. CDR3 nucleotide sequence: TGCGCCAGCCGTCCCAGCGGGGGGGATGCAGATACGCAGTATTTT.

This clonotype has a single count. The rearrangement joins TRBV5-1 to TRBJ1-5, with D perhaps TRBD1 (5 bases). The V gene's germline CDR1 is SGHRS and CDR2 YFSETQ. The V end was cut by 2 bases, the J end by 4 bases, with 7 bases between. The CDR3 loop spans 13 amino acids. The CDR3 spells CASSFGANQPQHF. CDR3 DNA sequence: TGCGCCAGCAGCTTCGGGGCGAATCAGCCCCAGCATTTT.

This chain joins TRBV29-1 and TRBJ2-3, with D unresolved. The CDR3 is 13 amino acids. Per germline, CDR1 SQVTM and CDR2 ANQGSEA. V lost 8 bases and J lost 1, with 13 bases in between. The CDR3 protein is CSHPGSGTDTQYF. The CDR3 DNA reads as TGCAGCCATCCCGGATCGGGCACAGATACGCAGTATTTT.

This CDR3 reads CSALIQETQYF. The CDR3, as DNA: TGCAGTGCTCTCATTCAAGAGACCCAGTACTTC. The rearrangement links TRBV20-1 to TRBJ2-5; D is ambiguous. The CDR3 has 11 amino acids. The V gene lost 5 bases and the J gene lost 2 bases, with 6 bases spanning the gap. CDR1 and CDR2 (germline): DFQATT, SNEGSKA (reference sequence).

The V gene is TRBV7-9, the J gene TRBJ2-3; 9 bases match TRBD1. The germline CDR1 and CDR2 sequences are SEHNR and FQNEAQ (reference sequence). J was trimmed by 4 bases and V by 1 base; bases with no gene match: 9. The CDR3 totals 17 residues. CDR3 DNA sequence: TGTGCCAGCAGCTTAGACACAGGGGGCGCAATGTCAGATACGCAGTATTTT. It translates to CASSLDTGGAMSDTQYF. Together with reference TRBV7-9 and TRBJ2-3, the CDR3 gives the full variable domain: DTGVSQNPRHKITKRGQNVTFRCDPISEHNRLYWYRQTLGQGPEFLTYFQNEAQLEKSRLLSDRFSAERPKGSFSTLEIQRTEQGDSAMYLCASSLDTGGAMSDTQYFGPGTRLTVL.

The chain links TRBV7-2 to TRBJ1-2; 8 bases are shared with TRBD1. This CDR3 has 15 amino acids. The V gene end was trimmed by 2 bases and the J gene end by 2 bases; junction bases not matched to a gene: 4. Germline CDR1 and CDR2: SGHTA and FQGNSA. The chain's CDR3 is CASSLPRDRNYGYTF. CDR3 DNA sequence: TGTGCCAGCAGCTTACCTCGGGACAGGAACTATGGCTACACCTTC.

The chain has TRBV6-2 or TRBV6-3 and TRBJ2-7; a possible D gene is TRBD2 (7 bases). From germline, CDR1 is MNHEY and CDR2 SVGEGT. Deletions cut 6 bases from V and 3 bases from J, with 18 bases between. This CDR3 region has 15 residues. CDR3 in amino acids: CASRYGGLPFYEQYF. The DNA of the CDR3 is TGTGCCAGCAGATACGGGGGGCTCCCCTTCTACGAGCAGTACTTC.

Here the CDR3 DNA reads TGCGCCAGCAGCTTACGACAGGGATTGGGGACCCAGTACTTC. It specifies CASSLRQGLGTQYF. V gene TRBV5-1 combines with J gene TRBJ2-5; 7 nucleotides agree with TRBD1. Germline values: CDR1 SGHRS, CDR2 YFSETQ. The CDR3 loop spans 14 amino acids. With 2 bases clipped from V and 7 bases from J, the junction kept 8 bases outside the gene matches.

The chain employs TRBV7-8 and TRBJ2-1; TRBD2 matches 14 bases. The J segment lost 10 bases and the V segment lost 4 bases, leaving 6 bases of the junction unmatched. CDR3 length: 15 amino acids. Germline V CDR1 and CDR2: SGHVS, FQNEAQ. The CDR3 region is CASSSYGTSGGEQFF. The CDR3 DNA follows: TGTGCCAGCAGCTCATACGGGACTAGCGGGGGAGAGCAGTTCTTC.

The chain employs TRBV2 and TRBJ1-2; a possible D gene is TRBD1 (5 bases). V lost 6 bases, J lost 4 bases, and 12 bases lay in between. CDR1 is SNHLY and CDR2 is FYNNEI in the germline V gene. This CDR3 region has 13 residues. The DNA of the CDR3 is TGTGCCAGCAGCGCCCCCGGGGGCTATGGCTACACCTTC. As protein: CASSAPGGYGYTF.

This clonotype was observed a single time. The gene calls are TRBV20-1 and TRBJ2-5; D is possibly TRBD1 or TRBD2 (6 bases each). Deletions cut 6 bases from V and 5 bases from J, with 10 bases between. This CDR3 is 11 amino acids long. Germline CDR1 and CDR2: DFQATT and SNEGSKA (reference sequence). CDR3 residues: CSAQGRETQYF. In DNA, the CDR3 is TGCAGTGCCCAGGGGAGGGAGACCCAGTACTTC.

J is TRBJ2-5 and V is TRBV5-1, with D possibly TRBD1 on 5 matching bases. Trimming removed 1 base at V and 3 bases at J, with 10 bases between. In germline, CDR1 is SGHRS, CDR2 YFSETQ. This CDR3 is built from 14 residues. Written as DNA, the CDR3 is TGCGCCAGCAGCTTGTATCCCAGGGAAGAGACCCAGTACTTC. It yields the protein CASSLYPREETQYF. The entire variable domain, with the rest obtained from reference TRBV5-1 and TRBJ2-5, is as follows: KAGVTQTPRYLIKTRGQQVTLSCSPISGHRSVSWYQQTPGQGLQFLFEYFSETQRNKGNFPGRFSGRQFSNSRSEMNVSTLELGDSALYLCASSLYPREETQYFGPGTRLLVL.

The chain links TRBV4-3 to TRBJ2-1; 12 bases are a match to TRBD2. The V gene's germline CDR1 is LGHNA and CDR2 YSLEER. V was pared by 0 bases and J by 9 bases, with 18 bases of the junction left unmatched. This CDR3 is 20 amino acids long. CDR3 in DNA: TGCGCCAGCAGCCAAGATCGGCCTGGATTAGCTAGCGGGGGGGCGGCTGAGCAGTTCTTC. Encoded protein: CASSQDRPGLASGGAAEQFF.

The chain employs TRBV11-3 and TRBJ1-6, with D unclear. The CDR3 contains 15 residues. Germline CDR1 reads SGHNT; CDR2 reads YENEEA. Trimming took 1 base from V and 6 from J, leaving 10 bases between them. The CDR3 bases are TGTGCCAGCAGCTTAGCCCCCCTGGCTAATTCACCCCTCCACTTT. Protein product: CASSLAPLANSPLHF.

This clonotype was found once. The chain has TRBV5-1 and TRBJ1-2, with D tentatively TRBD1 (5 bases). The CDR3 extends over 15 amino acids. The V gene lost 4 bases and the J gene lost 4 bases, with 17 bases spanning the gap. The germline V gene has CDR1 SGHRS and CDR2 YFSETQ. This chain's CDR3 is CASSPEGNFGYGYTF. In nucleotides, the CDR3 is TGCGCCAGCAGCCCAGAGGGGAACTTCGGCTATGGCTACACCTTC.

The V and J genes are TRBV7-3 and TRBJ2-1, with 12 bases that match TRBD1. The V and J ends lost 3 bases and 5 bases, in that order; junction bases with no gene match: 2. Germline V gene data show CDR1 as SGHTA and CDR2 as FQGTGA. The CDR3 loop spans 15 amino acids. The CDR3 sequence is CASSLGQGANNEQFF. The DNA for the CDR3 is TGTGCCAGCAGCTTGGGACAGGGGGCGAACAATGAGCAGTTCTTC.

The genes are TRBV5-1 and TRBJ2-1; 9 positions match TRBD1. Germline lookup yields CDR1 SGHRS and CDR2 YFSETQ. This CDR3 has 17 residues. The V gene end was trimmed by 0 bases and the J gene end by 4 bases; junction bases not matched to a gene: 8. The CDR3 nucleotides are TGCGCCAGCAGCTTGGAGCCGACAGGGGGAGGATACAATGAGCAGTTCTTC. Residues: CASSLEPTGGGYNEQFF.